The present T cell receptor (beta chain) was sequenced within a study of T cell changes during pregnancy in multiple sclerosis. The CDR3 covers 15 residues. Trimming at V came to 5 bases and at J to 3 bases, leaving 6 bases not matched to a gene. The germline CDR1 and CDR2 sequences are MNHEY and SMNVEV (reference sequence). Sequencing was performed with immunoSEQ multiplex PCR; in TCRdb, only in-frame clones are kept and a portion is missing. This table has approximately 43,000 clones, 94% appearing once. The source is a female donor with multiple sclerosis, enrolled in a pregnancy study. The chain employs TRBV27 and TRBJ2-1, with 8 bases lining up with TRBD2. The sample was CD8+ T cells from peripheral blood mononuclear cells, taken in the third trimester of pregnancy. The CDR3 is CASSPGLADYNEQFF. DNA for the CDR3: TGTGCCAGCAGTCCCGGACTAGCAGACTACAATGAGCAGTTCTTC.